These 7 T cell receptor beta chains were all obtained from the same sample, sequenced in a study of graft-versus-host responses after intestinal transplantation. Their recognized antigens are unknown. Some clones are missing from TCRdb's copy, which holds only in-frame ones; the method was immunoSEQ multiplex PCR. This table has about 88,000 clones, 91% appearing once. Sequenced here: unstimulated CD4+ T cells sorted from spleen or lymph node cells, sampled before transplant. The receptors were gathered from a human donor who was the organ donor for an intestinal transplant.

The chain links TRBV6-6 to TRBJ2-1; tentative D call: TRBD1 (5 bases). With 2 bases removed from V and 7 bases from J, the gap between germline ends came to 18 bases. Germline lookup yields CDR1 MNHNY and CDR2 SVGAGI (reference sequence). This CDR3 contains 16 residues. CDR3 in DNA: TGTGCCAGCAGTTACGCCGGACACCTAAGGACAAATGAGCAGTTCTTC. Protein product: CASSYAGHLRTNEQFF.

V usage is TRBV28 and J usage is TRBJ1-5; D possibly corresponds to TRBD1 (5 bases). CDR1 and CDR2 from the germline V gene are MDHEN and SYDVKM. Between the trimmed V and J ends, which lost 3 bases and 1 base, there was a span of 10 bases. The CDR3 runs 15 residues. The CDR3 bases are TGTGCCAGCAGTTTCGGGGGTAGGAGCAATCAGCCCCAGCATTTT. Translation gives CASSFGGRSNQPQHF.

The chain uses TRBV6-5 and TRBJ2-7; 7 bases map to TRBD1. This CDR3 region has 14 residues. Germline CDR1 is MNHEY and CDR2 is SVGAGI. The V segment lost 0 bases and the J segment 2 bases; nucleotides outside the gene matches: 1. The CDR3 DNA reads TGTGCCAGCAGTTACTCTCAGGGGGCCTACGAGCAGTACTTC. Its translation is CASSYSQGAYEQYF.

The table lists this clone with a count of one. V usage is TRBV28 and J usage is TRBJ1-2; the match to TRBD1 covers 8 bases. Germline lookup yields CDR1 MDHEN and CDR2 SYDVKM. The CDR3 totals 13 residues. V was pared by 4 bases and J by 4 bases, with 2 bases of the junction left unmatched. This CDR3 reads CASSYRGGYGYTF. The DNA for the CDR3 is TGTGCCAGCAGTTACAGGGGGGGCTATGGCTACACCTTC.

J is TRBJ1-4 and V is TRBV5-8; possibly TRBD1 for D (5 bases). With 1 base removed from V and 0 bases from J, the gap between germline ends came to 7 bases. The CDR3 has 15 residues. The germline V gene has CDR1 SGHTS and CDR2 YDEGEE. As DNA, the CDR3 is TGTGCCAGCAGCTTGAAAGGGGCAACTAATGAAAAACTGTTTTTT. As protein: CASSLKGATNEKLFF.

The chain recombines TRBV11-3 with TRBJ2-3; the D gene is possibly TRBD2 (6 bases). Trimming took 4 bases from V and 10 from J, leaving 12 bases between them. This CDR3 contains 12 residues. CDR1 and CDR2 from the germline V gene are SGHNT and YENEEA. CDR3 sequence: CASSSPGVAQYF. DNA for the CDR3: TGTGCCAGCAGCTCTCCGGGGGTAGCGCAGTATTTT.

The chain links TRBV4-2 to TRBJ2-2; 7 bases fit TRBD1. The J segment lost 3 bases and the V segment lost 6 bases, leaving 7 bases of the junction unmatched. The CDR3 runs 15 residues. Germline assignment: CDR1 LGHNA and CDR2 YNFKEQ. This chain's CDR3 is CASSKGGADTGELFF. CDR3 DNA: TGTGCCAGCAGTAAAGGGGGCGCAGACACCGGGGAGCTGTTTTTT.